This entry describes one TCR beta chain. This clone's antigen is unknown. There are no base qualities to consult, and no much larger clone falls within one base. The germline V gene provides CDR1 LGHNA and CDR2 YNFKEQ. Its CDR3 holds 14 amino acids, cysteine through phenylalanine. The read is trimmed to its CDR3 DNA, 42 bases read in frame from base 1. The germline V end is reduced by 4 bases and the J end by 7 bases; junction bases left unmatched: 2. Explained via the paper, the time point label denotes: baseline before first vaccination. The sample's treatment or condition, from its label and the paper: meningococcal conjugate vaccine given as trial control. Samples from vaccinated people were obtained from the UK trials COV001 and COV002, which included a single-blind randomized controlled phase 2/3 trial of AZD1222 (ChAdOx1 nCoV-19) in healthy adults. For TCRbeta chain sequencing, PBMC samples were collected from trial participants at day 0 and at day 28 after the second dose.

The entry originates in a study of T cell responses to AZD1222 COVID-19 vaccine (dated by TCRdb to about 2021). At the level of the whole study: A total of just over 230 trial participants underwent TCR sequencing, of whom approximately 210 received two doses of AZD1222 and some 25 received two doses of the MenACWY control vaccine. Trial participants were enrolled by age into subgroups of 18-55, 56-69 and 70-plus years, and approximately 150, 30 and 60 TCR-sequenced participants, respectively, were included in these subgroups. Overall results and qualifications from the work: Reportedly, close to half of the unique spike-specific TCRs recognized epitopes lying outside the regions that are mutated in the B.1.351 and B.1.1.7 variants. Conclusions about previously exposed vaccinees are limited because only a handful of AZD1222 recipients were SARS-CoV-2 seropositive at baseline. The 56-69-year group was small, and its depth increase did not reach significance, likely because of low power. After two AZD1222 doses, both the breadth and the depth of spike-specific TCRs were significantly higher than at day 0 and than in MenACWY recipients. No day 14 peak-response samples were available, so repertoires were characterized only after the peak T cell response. Vaccine-associated CD4 TCRs spanned the whole spike protein, with dominant responses in regions 160-218 and 743-854. Participants were mostly white British and included more females than males, and it was suggested by the authors that clonal diversity may have been underestimated.

The CDR3 regions of human TCRbeta chains were analyzed by immunosequencing. The original pipeline was this. TCRs in the repertoires were matched against a reference library of SARS-CoV-2-specific TCRs that had been generated with the MIRA antigen-specificity platform. Breadth meant the fraction of unique TCRs that were SARS-CoV-2-associated, whereas depth meant the fraction of total T cells that were SARS-CoV-2-associated. Using the MIRA data, each spike-specific TCR was assigned both to the spike region to which the TCR was reactive and to a CD4 or CD8 class. Log10-transformed breadth and depth values were compared by one-way ANOVA with Sidak's multiple comparisons tests. TCRdb limited this immuneACCESS table to in-frame rearrangements with V and J called. A share of clones is missing; checked studies link under half to unresolved V genes, and the rest is unexplained. The D gene and trimming were derived from the DNA, and the V and J assignments and clone size from that table. The sample data list roughly 150,000 clones, and 88% of these were observed just once. 3% to 3.5% of the sample goes to the ten largest clones.

This material consisted of peripheral blood, taken on day 0 of MenACWY control vaccination. The clonotype was recovered from an adult in good health. The chain is made from TRBV4-2 and TRBJ1-5; 12 bases in the junction line up with TRBD1. The CDR3 protein: CASSPGTGGQPQHF. DNA sequence: TGTGCCAGCAGCCCGGGGACAGGGGGCCAGCCCCAGCATTTT.